This TCR beta chain comes out of a study of memory CD4+ T cells and cytomegalovirus serostatus. Some clones are missing from TCRdb's copy, which holds only in-frame ones; the method was immunoSEQ multiplex PCR. The table records 35,000 to 50,000 clones, 75% to 85% of them present only once. Single viable CD3+CD4+CD8-CD45RO+ cells were sorted as the memory CD4+ T cells. V lost 3 bases to trimming and J lost 0 bases, with 10 bases between them. The CDR3 contains 14 residues. Germline V CDR1 and CDR2: SGDLS, YYNGEE. The sequenced sample was memory CD4+ T cells from blood. This sequence was found in an adult in good health and CMV-seronegative. V gene TRBV9 combines with J gene TRBJ2-7, with unresolved D. This CDR3 reads CASSAYPSSYEQYF. CDR3 DNA sequence: TGTGCCAGCAGCGCCTACCCAAGCTCCTACGAGCAGTACTTC.